In this sample, the clone carrying this TCR beta chain turned up once. Next came a second PCR, run for about 6 to 12 cycles, which used a sample-barcoded 5' primer along with a J-beta primer mix. Using its own MiXCR run on the 5' RACE reads, TCRdb lists one record per CDR3 protein. The sample holds around 820,000 distinct CDR3 sequences, 25% seen once. CDR1 is ENHRY, CDR2 SYGVKD, per germline. The junction had 6 bases not matched to a gene; V was cut back by 7 bases and J by 1 base. CDR3 length: 14 residues. These data originate in a study of blood T cells in healthy people across ages. The sample providers were healthy Caucasian people from Russia, aged about 6 to 90. These data are also associated with another study on T cells of mothers and their children. This second study says: TCR recombination output is shaped by thymic selection similarly in related and unrelated pairs.

J is TRBJ1-2 and V is TRBV10-3; 7 nucleotides match TRBD1. This TCR derives from a boy between 10 and 17 years old in good health. The sequencing input was blood. The DNA of the CDR3 is TGTGCCATCACCGAGGGACAGCGTAACTATGGCTACACCTTC. Its translation is CAITEGQRNYGYTF.